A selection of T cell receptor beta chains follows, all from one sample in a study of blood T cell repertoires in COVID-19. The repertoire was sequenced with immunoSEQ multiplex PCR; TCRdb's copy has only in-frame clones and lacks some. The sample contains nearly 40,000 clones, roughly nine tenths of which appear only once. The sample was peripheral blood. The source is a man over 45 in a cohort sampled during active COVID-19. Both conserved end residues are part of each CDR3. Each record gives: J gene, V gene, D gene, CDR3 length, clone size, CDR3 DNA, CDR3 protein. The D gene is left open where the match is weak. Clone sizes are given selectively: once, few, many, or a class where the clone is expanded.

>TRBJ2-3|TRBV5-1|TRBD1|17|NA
TGCGCCAGCAGCTTCGGGGACAGCGGACTTTTCACAGATACGCAGTATTTT
CASSFGDSGLFTDTQYF
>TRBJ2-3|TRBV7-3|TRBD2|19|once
TGTGCCAGCAGCTCCTTGACTAGCGGGGCCACGATTAGCACAGATACGCAGTATTTT
CASSSLTSGATISTDTQYF
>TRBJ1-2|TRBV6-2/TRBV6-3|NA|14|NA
TGTGCCAGCAGTTACGCGAGTCCGAGCTATGGCTACACCTTC
CASSYASPSYGYTF
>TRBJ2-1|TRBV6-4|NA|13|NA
TGTGCCAGCAGGGAAAGGGGGACGGATGAGCAGTTCTTC
CASRERGTDEQFF
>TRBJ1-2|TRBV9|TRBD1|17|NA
TGTGCCAGCAGCGTCTCATCTGCCAACAGGGGAATGTATGGCTACACCTTC
CASSVSSANRGMYGYTF
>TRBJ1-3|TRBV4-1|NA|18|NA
TGCGCCAGCAGCCAAGAAGGTTATTGGAGGAGACCTGGAAACACCATATATTTT
CASSQEGYWRRPGNTIYF
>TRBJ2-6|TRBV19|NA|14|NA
TGTGCCAGTAATCGGGTCTCTGGGGCCAACGTCCTGACTTTC
CASNRVSGANVLTF
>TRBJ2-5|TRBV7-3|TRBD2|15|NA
TGTGCCAGCTCGCGGACTAGCGGAGAACAAGAGACCCAGTACTTC
CASSRTSGEQETQYF
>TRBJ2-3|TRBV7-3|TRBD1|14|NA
TGTGCCAGCAGTCCAGGGGGCCAGGTTAATACGCAGTATTTT
CASSPGGQVNTQYF
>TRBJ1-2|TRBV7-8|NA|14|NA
TGTGCCAGCAGCTGGTCGACAGATAACTATGGCTACACCTTC
CASSWSTDNYGYTF
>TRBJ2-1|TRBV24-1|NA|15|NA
TGTGCCACCAGTGATTTGGGGCAGGACTACAATGAGCAGTTCTTC
CATSDLGQDYNEQFF
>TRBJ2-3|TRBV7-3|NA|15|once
TGTGCCAGCAGCTCGGGGGGCCGGAGAACAGATACGCAGTATTTT
CASSSGGRRTDTQYF
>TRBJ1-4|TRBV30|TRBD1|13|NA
TGTGCCTTAAGGCGACAGGGGAATGAAAAACTGTTTTTT
CALRRQGNEKLFF
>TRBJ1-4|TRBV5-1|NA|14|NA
TGCGCCAGCAGCGGAACTGGGGCGAATGAAAAACTGTTTTTT
CASSGTGANEKLFF
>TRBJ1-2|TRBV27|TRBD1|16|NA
TGTGCCAGCAGTTTCTCGCCCGGACAGGGGAACTATGGCTACACCTTC
CASSFSPGQGNYGYTF
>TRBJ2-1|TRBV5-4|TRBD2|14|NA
TGTGCCAGCAACCTATTCCGGGAGGAGAATGAGCAGTTCTTC
CASNLFREENEQFF
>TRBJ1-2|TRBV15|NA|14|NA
TGTGCCACCAGCAGTCAGGGGATAAACTATGGCTACACCTTC
CATSSQGINYGYTF
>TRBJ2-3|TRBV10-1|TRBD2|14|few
TGCGCCACTTCTAGCGGGCAGCTCCAATCTACGCAGTATTTT
CATSSGQLQSTQYF
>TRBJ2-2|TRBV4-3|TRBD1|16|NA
TGCGCCAGCAGCCAAGCGGACAGGGTGGACACCGGGGAGCTGTTTTTT
CASSQADRVDTGELFF
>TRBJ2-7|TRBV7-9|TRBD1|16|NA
TGTGCCAGCAGCTTAGCGGGCAGGGGGCGATTCTACGAGCAGTACTTC
CASSLAGRGRFYEQYF
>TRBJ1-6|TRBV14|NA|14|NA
TGTGCCAGCAGCCAAGATACATCAGGGTCACCCCTCCACTTT
CASSQDTSGSPLHF
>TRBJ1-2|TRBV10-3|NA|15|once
TGTGCCATCAGTCCAACGACAGGTCCTTACTATGGCTACACCTTC
CAISPTTGPYYGYTF
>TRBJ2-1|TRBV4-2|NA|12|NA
TGTGCCAGCAGCTACCGCTACTATGAGCAGTTCTTC
CASSYRYYEQFF